This TCR beta chain was sequenced during a study of shared T cell receptors in the human thymus. TCRdb's table, derived via immunoSEQ multiplex PCR, lists solely in-frame clones and lacks some. This sample has 700,000 or so clones, with approximately 85% found just once. J lost 5 bases, V lost 5 bases, and 9 bases had no gene match. This CDR3 comprises 14 residues. Germline CDR1 SGHDT, CDR2 YYEEEE. This same sample was also part of a study on human thymus T cells.

This TCR was recovered from a girl younger than two with a congenital heart defect. Sequenced material: thymocytes. This chain connects TRBV5-6 to TRBJ2-5, with 7 bases fitting TRBD1. The CDR3 here is CASSNQGGGETQYF. The CDR3 nucleotides read TGTGCCAGCAGTAATCAAGGGGGCGGGGAGACCCAGTACTTC.